A single sample is the source of the 12 T cell receptor beta chains below, sequenced in a study of Ad26.COV2.S vaccination and SARS-CoV-2 variants. As to treatment: 15 to 20 received Ad26.COV2.S at low or high dose, single or two shots; about 5 received placebo; per-sample allocation not given. Sampling was performed 63 days after the first vaccine or placebo injection. Sequenced by immunoSEQ multiplex PCR; TCRdb stores in-frame clones only, minus some. The sample has roughly 500,000 clones; around 85% are singletons. Source: peripheral blood, taken in a trial of Ad26.COV2.S vaccine versus placebo. Receptors originate from a person between 18 and 60 years old who received the Ad26.COV2.S COVID-19 vaccine or a placebo.

The chain combines TRBV2 with TRBJ2-1, with 9 bases that match TRBD2. The germline V gene encodes CDR1 SNHLY and CDR2 FYNNEI. There are 13 residues in the CDR3. V trimming: 8 bases; J trimming: 8 bases; junction bases outside the gene matches: 7. The CDR3 spells CASGRTSVHEQFF. CDR3 bases: TGTGCCAGCGGACGGACTAGCGTTCATGAGCAGTTCTTC.

The chain carries TRBV9 and TRBJ1-3; D uncertain. CDR1 is SGDLS and CDR2 is YYNGEE in the germline V gene. This CDR3 contains 16 residues. V was shortened by 3 bases and J by 0 bases, with 13 bases between the two germline ends. In nucleotides, the CDR3 is TGTGCCAGCAGCGAGAGAGGGTTCAGCTCTGGAAACACCATATATTTT. It yields the protein CASSERGFSSGNTIYF.

This chain joins TRBV10-3 and TRBJ2-5, with D perhaps TRBD1 or TRBD2 (6 bases each). CDR1 and CDR2 (germline): ENHRY, SYGVKD. This CDR3 contains 14 residues. V was clipped by 11 bases and J by 5 bases, with 21 bases between them. The CDR3 sequence is CAAQGGQGRETQYF. CDR3 DNA sequence: TGTGCCGCCCAGGGCGGGCAGGGGAGGGAGACCCAGTACTTC.

V gene TRBV4-3 combines with J gene TRBJ2-7; the match to TRBD2 covers 9 bases. The CDR3 totals 16 residues. Germline CDR1 reads LGHNA; CDR2 reads YSLEER. Unmatched junction bases numbered 7, after V lost 0 bases and J lost 4 bases. CDR3 residues: CASSQERGGRGYEQYF. The CDR3 DNA sequence: TGCGCCAGCAGCCAAGAACGGGGCGGGAGGGGATACGAGCAGTACTTC.

This clone was observed a handful of times. The chain employs TRBV5-5 and TRBJ2-3, with D unresolved. Trimming removed 0 bases at V and 5 bases at J, with 1 base between. Germline V lookup: CDR1 SGHKS, CDR2 YYEKEE (reference sequence). The CDR3 consists of 11 residues. CDR3 in amino acids: CASSLGDTQYF. CDR3 nucleotides: TGTGCCAGCAGCTTGGGAGATACGCAGTATTTT.

The J gene is TRBJ2-7, the V gene TRBV28; TRBD1 aligns across 11 bases. This CDR3 is built from 16 residues. Germline CDR1 reads MDHEN; CDR2 reads SYDVKM. The V gene end was trimmed by 6 bases and the J gene end by 7 bases; junction bases not matched to a gene: 14. CDR3 nucleotide sequence: TGTGCCAGCAGCACCAACCGGGACAGGGGGTCGGTTGAGCAGTACTTC. Protein: CASSTNRDRGSVEQYF.

The chain carries TRBV7-9 and TRBJ1-1; 10 positions match TRBD1. With V trimmed by 5 bases and J by 8 bases, 2 bases remained unmatched. This CDR3 has 12 amino acids. Germline values: CDR1 SEHNR, CDR2 FQNEAQ (reference sequence). CDR3 amino acids: CASSDRGREAFF. The CDR3 bases are TGTGCCAGCAGCGACAGGGGGCGCGAAGCTTTCTTT. Looking up the rest from reference TRBV7-9 and TRBJ1-1 gives the full variable domain: DTGVSQNPRHKITKRGQNVTFRCDPISEHNRLYWYRQTLGQGPEFLTYFQNEAQLEKSRLLSDRFSAERPKGSFSTLEIQRTEQGDSAMYLCASSDRGREAFFGQGTRLTVV.

This chain connects TRBV25-1 to TRBJ1-6, with D possibly matching TRBD1 (6 bases). The CDR3 contains 15 residues. Germline CDR1 is MGHDK and CDR2 is SYGVNS. With 4 bases removed from V and 8 bases from J, the gap between germline ends came to 15 bases. CDR3 region: CASSVSMGGHSPLHF. DNA of the CDR3: TGTGCCAGCAGTGTTTCAATGGGGGGGCATTCACCCCTCCACTTT.

The chain has TRBV6-6 and TRBJ2-7; 9 nucleotides match TRBD1. J lost 9 bases, V lost 2 bases, and 14 bases had no gene match. This CDR3 comprises 16 residues. Germline assignment: CDR1 MNHNY and CDR2 SVGAGI (reference sequence). CDR3 amino acids: CASSYDGGTGRFAQYF. Written as DNA, the CDR3 is TGTGCCAGCAGTTACGACGGAGGGACAGGGCGGTTCGCGCAGTACTTC.

V usage is TRBV2 and J usage is TRBJ1-6; D is possibly TRBD1 (5 bases). The V end was cut by 4 bases, the J end by 5 bases, with 12 bases between. Germline V gene data show CDR1 as SNHLY and CDR2 as FYNNEI. CDR3 size: 15 residues. The CDR3 sequence: CASSAGLIHNSPLHF. As DNA, the CDR3 is TGTGCCAGCAGTGCAGGGTTAATCCATAATTCACCCCTCCACTTT.

The chain combines TRBV5-1 with TRBJ1-1, with D perhaps TRBD1 (5 bases). Germline V gene data show CDR1 as SGHRS and CDR2 as YFSETQ. Trimming pared 0 bases from V and 2 bases from J, leaving 8 bases between. This CDR3 has 14 amino acids. The CDR3 sequence: CASSLEGPNTEAFF. The DNA of the CDR3 is TGCGCCAGCAGCTTGGAGGGACCCAACACTGAAGCTTTCTTT.

The chain uses TRBV19 and TRBJ2-6; no firm D call. This CDR3 is built from 16 residues. Deletions cut 3 bases from V and 0 bases from J, with 9 bases between. Germline V CDR1 and CDR2: LNHDA, SQIVND (reference sequence). The CDR3 reads CASSISETSGANVLTF. The CDR3 bases are TGTGCCAGTAGTATCTCCGAGACCTCTGGGGCCAACGTCCTGACTTTC.